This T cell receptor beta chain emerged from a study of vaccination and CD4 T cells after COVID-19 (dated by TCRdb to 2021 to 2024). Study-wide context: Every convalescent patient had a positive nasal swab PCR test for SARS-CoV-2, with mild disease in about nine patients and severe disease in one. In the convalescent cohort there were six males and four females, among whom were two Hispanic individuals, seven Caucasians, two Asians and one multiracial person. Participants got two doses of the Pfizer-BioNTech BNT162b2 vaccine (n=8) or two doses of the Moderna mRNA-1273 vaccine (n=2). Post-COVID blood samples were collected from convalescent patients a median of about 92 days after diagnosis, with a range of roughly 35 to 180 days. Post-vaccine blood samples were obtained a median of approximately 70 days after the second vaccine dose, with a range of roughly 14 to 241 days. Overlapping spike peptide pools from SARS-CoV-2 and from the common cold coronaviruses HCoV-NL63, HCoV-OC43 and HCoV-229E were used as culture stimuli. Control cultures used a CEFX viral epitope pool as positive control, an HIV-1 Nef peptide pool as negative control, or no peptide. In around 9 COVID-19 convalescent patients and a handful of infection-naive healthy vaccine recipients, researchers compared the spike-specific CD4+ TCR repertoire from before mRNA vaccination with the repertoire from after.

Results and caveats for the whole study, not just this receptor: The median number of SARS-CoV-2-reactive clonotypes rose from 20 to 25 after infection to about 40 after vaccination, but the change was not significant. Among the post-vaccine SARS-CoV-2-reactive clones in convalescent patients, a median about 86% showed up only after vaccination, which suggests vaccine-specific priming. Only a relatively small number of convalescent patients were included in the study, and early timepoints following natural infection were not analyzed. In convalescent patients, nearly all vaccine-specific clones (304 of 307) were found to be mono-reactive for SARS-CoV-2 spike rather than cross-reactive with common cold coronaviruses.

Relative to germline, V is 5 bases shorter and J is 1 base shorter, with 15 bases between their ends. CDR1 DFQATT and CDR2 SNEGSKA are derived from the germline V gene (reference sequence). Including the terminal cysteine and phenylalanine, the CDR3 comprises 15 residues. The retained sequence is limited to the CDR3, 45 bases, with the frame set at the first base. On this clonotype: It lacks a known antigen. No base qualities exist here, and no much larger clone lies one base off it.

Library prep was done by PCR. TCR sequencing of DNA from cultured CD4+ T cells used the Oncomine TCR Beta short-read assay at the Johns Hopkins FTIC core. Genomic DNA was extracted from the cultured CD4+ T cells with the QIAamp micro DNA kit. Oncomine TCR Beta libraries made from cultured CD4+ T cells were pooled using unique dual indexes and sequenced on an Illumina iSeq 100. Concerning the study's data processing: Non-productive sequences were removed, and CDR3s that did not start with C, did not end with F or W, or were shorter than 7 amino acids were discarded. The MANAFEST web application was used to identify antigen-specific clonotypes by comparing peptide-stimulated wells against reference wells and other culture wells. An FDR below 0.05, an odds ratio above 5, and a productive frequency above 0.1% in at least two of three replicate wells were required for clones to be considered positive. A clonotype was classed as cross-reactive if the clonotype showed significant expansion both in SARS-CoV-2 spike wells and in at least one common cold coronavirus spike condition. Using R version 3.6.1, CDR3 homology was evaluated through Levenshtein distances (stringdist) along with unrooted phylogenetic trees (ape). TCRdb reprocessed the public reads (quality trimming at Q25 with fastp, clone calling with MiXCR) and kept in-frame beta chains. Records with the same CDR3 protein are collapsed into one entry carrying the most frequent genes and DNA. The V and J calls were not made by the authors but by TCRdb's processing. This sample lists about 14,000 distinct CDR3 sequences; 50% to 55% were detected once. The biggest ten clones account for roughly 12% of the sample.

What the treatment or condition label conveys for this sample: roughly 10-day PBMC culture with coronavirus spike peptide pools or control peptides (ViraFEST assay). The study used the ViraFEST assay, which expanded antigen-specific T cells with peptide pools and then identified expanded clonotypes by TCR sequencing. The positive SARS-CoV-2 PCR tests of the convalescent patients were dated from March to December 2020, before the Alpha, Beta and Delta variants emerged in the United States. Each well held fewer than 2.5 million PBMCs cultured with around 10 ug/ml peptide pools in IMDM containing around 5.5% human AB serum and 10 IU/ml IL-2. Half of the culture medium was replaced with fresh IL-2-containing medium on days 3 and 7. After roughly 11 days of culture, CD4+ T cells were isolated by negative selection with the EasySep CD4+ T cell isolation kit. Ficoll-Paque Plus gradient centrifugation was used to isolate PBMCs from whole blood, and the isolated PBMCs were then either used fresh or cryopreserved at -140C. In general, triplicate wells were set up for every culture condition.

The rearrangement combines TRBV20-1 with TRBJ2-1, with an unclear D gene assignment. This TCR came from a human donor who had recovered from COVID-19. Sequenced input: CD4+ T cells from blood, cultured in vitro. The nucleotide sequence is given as TGCAGTGCTGATGTAGGACCCACGTCCTACAATGAGCAGTTCTTC. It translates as CSADVGPTSYNEQFF.